This T cell receptor (beta chain) was sequenced in a study of blood T cell repertoires in COVID-19. About the study: The United States, Italy and Spain were the sources of the acute and convalescent COVID-19 samples.

The CDR3 runs 13 residues. The germline V gene encodes CDR1 GTSNPN and CDR2 SVGIG (reference sequence). V lost 4 bases and J 1 base, leaving 10 bases between the germline ends. Recruited during active infection, patients (from Seattle) were subsequently followed longitudinally. Profiled with immunoSEQ multiplex PCR; TCRdb holds only in-frame clones, not every one. The repertoire holds roughly 60,000 clones, about four fifths seen once, with about 9.2% in the top ten. The source material was peripheral blood. This TCR came from an older man with COVID-19, enrolled during active disease. The chain is built from TRBV30 and TRBJ1-1; D is unresolved. The DNA of the CDR3 is TGTGCCTGGAAGCTACAGACGAACACTGAAGCTTTCTTT. It yields the protein CAWKLQTNTEAFF.